This is a list of T cell receptor beta chains from one sample in a study of cytotoxic CD8 clonotypes in ibrutinib-treated CLL. Here immunoSEQ multiplex PCR was the method, and the copy in TCRdb shows in-frame clones only, minus some. Among roughly 70,000 clones listed, 90% were seen once. The sequenced sample was PBMCs, obtained after 12 months of ibrutinib treatment. These TCRs come from a human donor with chronic lymphocytic leukemia. The CDR3 runs from the conserved cysteine through the conserved F or W. The D gene is left open where the match is weak. Size is omitted from some rows. Given values are once, few, many or a class for expanded clones.

j_gene,len,v_gene,abundance,d_gene,CDR3nt,CDR3aa
TRBJ1-1,13,TRBV27,-,TRBD1,TGTGCCAGCAGTCCACAGACAGGGCCTGGGGCTTTCTTT,CASSPQTGPGAFF
TRBJ1-2,14,TRBV10-3,-,-,TGTGCCATCAGTGAGGAAAACAGGAACTATGGCTACACCTTC,CAISEENRNYGYTF
TRBJ1-5,15,TRBV7-2,few,TRBD1,TGTGCCAGCAGCCCAGGACAGGATAGCAATCAGCCCCAGCATTTT,CASSPGQDSNQPQHF
TRBJ1-5,16,TRBV7-9,few,TRBD1,TGTGCCAGCAGCTCGGGACAGGGGACCTACAATCAGCCCCAGCATTTT,CASSSGQGTYNQPQHF
TRBJ2-3,13,TRBV19,-,TRBD1,TGTGCCAGTGGAGGGGACAGGGAAGATACGCAGTATTTT,CASGGDREDTQYF
TRBJ1-3,16,TRBV28,-,TRBD1,TGTGCCAGCAGTCCCCAGGAGGGGGCGTCTGGAAACACCATATATTTT,CASSPQEGASGNTIYF
TRBJ2-2,16,TRBV5-1,-,-,TGCGCCAGCAGTTACAAGCTCAGGGGTTATACCGGGGAGCTGTTTTTT,CASSYKLRGYTGELFF
TRBJ2-7,14,TRBV5-1,-,TRBD2,TGCGCCAGCAGCCAAGCGGGAGTTCTCTACGAGCAGTACTTC,CASSQAGVLYEQYF
TRBJ1-1,14,TRBV6-1,-,-,TGTGCCAGCAGATGGGTACACGGGAACACTGAAGCTTTCTTT,CASRWVHGNTEAFF
TRBJ1-5,14,TRBV9,-,-,TGTGCCAGCAGCGAATATGATGGTGAACAGCCCCAGCATTTT,CASSEYDGEQPQHF
TRBJ2-2,17,TRBV12-5,-,TRBD1,TGTGCTAGTGGTTTCTCGACCGGGACAGTGAACACCGGGGAGCTGTTTTTT,CASGFSTGTVNTGELFF
TRBJ2-1,19,TRBV11-2,-,TRBD2,TGTGCCAGCAGCTTAAGGGGAACTAGCGGGAGGGTTTCCTACAATGAGCAGTTCTTC,CASSLRGTSGRVSYNEQFF
TRBJ2-7,14,TRBV6-5,-,TRBD1,TGTGCCAGCAGTCGGGACAGCGCCTCCTACGAGCAGTACTTC,CASSRDSASYEQYF
TRBJ1-1,12,TRBV6-1,-,-,TGTGCCAGCAGCCATCGACAGACTCAAGCTTTCTTT,CASSHRQTQAFF
TRBJ2-7,15,TRBV19,-,-,TGTGCCAGTAGTACGACGGTCCCGAGCTCCTACGAGCAGTACTTC,CASSTTVPSSYEQYF
TRBJ2-7,14,TRBV19,once,-,TGTGCCAGTAGTCGGGACGGGAAAATCTACGAGCAGTACTTC,CASSRDGKIYEQYF
TRBJ1-5,15,TRBV11-2,-,-,TGTGCCAGCAGCTTAAAATCGACGGGGGAACAGCCCCAGCATTTT,CASSLKSTGEQPQHF
TRBJ2-7,16,TRBV27,-,-,TGTGCCAGCAGTTCCTACCTCGACAGCAGCTCCTACGAGCAGTACTTC,CASSSYLDSSSYEQYF
TRBJ2-7,14,TRBV5-1,-,-,TGCGCCAGCAGCTCGGAAACCATAATGTACGAGCAGTACTTC,CASSSETIMYEQYF
TRBJ2-7,14,TRBV7-8,-,-,TGTGCCAGCAGCTTAGCGGAGGGGCTAGGGGGGCAGTACTTC,CASSLAEGLGGQYF
TRBJ1-1,14,TRBV9,-,-,TGTGCCAGCAGCGTAGGGGGAGGGACCACTGAAGCTTTCTTT,CASSVGGGTTEAFF
TRBJ2-5,15,TRBV7-2,-,TRBD2,TGTGCCAGCAACCTCCGGCTAGCGGGAGTGGAGACCCAGTACTTC,CASNLRLAGVETQYF
TRBJ2-1,14,TRBV10-2,-,TRBD2,TGCGCCAGCACGTTACTAGCGGGTAACAATGAGCAGTTCTTC,CASTLLAGNNEQFF
TRBJ1-4,14,TRBV28,-,TRBD1,TGTGCCAGCAGCCCCTCAGGGGGGTACGAAAAACTGTTTTTT,CASSPSGGYEKLFF
TRBJ2-5,14,TRBV7-9,-,-,TGTGCCAGCAGCCCTACAGAGGTTGGAGAGACCCAGTACTTC,CASSPTEVGETQYF
TRBJ2-2,16,TRBV5-6,-,TRBD1,TGTGCCAGCAGCTTAACTCTGACAGGGGGCACCGGGGAGCTGTTTTTT,CASSLTLTGGTGELFF
TRBJ1-2,13,TRBV7-3,once,TRBD1,TGTGCCAGCAGTCCTCAACAGGGGTATGGCTACACCTTC,CASSPQQGYGYTF
TRBJ2-3,15,TRBV18,-,-,TGTGCCAGCTCATTGGCAACTACTAGCACAGATACGCAGTATTTT,CASSLATTSTDTQYF
TRBJ2-1,13,TRBV30,-,TRBD1,TGTGCCTGGAGTGTACAGGGGGCGAATGAGCAGTTCTTC,CAWSVQGANEQFF
TRBJ1-2,16,TRBV6-5,-,-,TGTGCCAGCAGTTACTCCTTGGGGCAGGGAGGGTCTGGCTACACCTTC,CASSYSLGQGGSGYTF
TRBJ2-5,15,TRBV19,-,-,TGTGCCAGTAGCACCTCTGCTAGTTCCAGAAAGACCCAGTACTTC,CASSTSASSRKTQYF
TRBJ1-4,17,TRBV4-1,-,-,TGCGCCAGCAGCCACGACTATCTTAGGGGGGCTAATGAAAAACTGTTTTTT,CASSHDYLRGANEKLFF
TRBJ2-7,14,TRBV6-5,-,-,TGTGCCAGCCGTCGCCTTGTGAACTCCTACGAGCAGTACTTC,CASRRLVNSYEQYF
TRBJ1-5,15,TRBV19,-,TRBD1,TGTGCCAGTAGTATCTTAGGACAGGGGAATCAGCCCCAGCATTTT,CASSILGQGNQPQHF